This T cell receptor (beta chain) was captured in a study of technical replicates of blood from a few donors (TCRdb year 2017). Worth noting for this clone: What this receptor recognizes is not known. No base quality values were provided; no much bigger clone lies one nucleotide off.

Libraries were constructed by the immunoSEQ multiplex PCR assay. TCRdb's version of the immuneACCESS table is confined to in-frame rearrangements and falls short of the full clone set. An unresolved V gene accounts for under half of the shortfall where checked; the remainder is of unknown origin. The sample has tens of thousands of clones on record, around 94% of them singletons. The ten biggest clones cover about 0.25% of the sample. The junction carries 6 bases between V and J, which are trimmed by 0 bases and 3 bases respectively. The germline V gene provides CDR1 SGDLS and CDR2 YYNGEE. Including the terminal cysteine and phenylalanine, the CDR3 comprises 13 residues. Kept here is only the CDR3 DNA, which spans 39 bases and is read in frame from base 1.

Sequenced material: T cells isolated from PBMCs. The chain was built from TRBV9 and TRBJ2-5, with a tentative D gene TRBD2 over 6 matching bases. The TCR originated in a human donor in good health. CDR3 region: CASSVGGEETQYF. The DNA sequence follows: TGTGCCAGCAGCGTAGGCGGGGAAGAGACCCAGTACTTC.